The rows below give T cell receptor beta chains drawn from one sample of a study of blood T cell repertoires in COVID-19. TCRdb's copy holds only in-frame clones and misses some; the assay was immunoSEQ multiplex PCR. Of a few hundred thousand clones in the sample, 80% to 85% are singletons; the top ten hold approximately 3%. The sample taken for sequencing was peripheral blood. These receptors originate from a woman in her twenties or thirties who had recovered from COVID-19. Both conserved end residues are part of each CDR3. The D gene is left open where the match is weak. The size field is filled for only some rows; it gives once, few, many or a size class.

V gene	J gene	clone size	D gene	CDR3 protein	CDR3 DNA
TRBV4-1	TRBJ2-1	once	.	CASSQLSRGYNEQFF	TGCGCCAGCAGCCAATTAAGCAGGGGCTACAATGAGCAGTTCTTC
TRBV4-2	TRBJ2-1	.	TRBD2	CASSPRASGNNEQFF	TGTGCCAGCAGCCCTCGGGCTAGCGGAAACAATGAGCAGTTCTTC
TRBV7-9	TRBJ2-2	.	.	CASSLRTNTGELFF	TGTGCCAGCAGCTTAAGGACAAACACCGGGGAGCTGTTTTTT
TRBV5-1	TRBJ2-7	.	TRBD2	CASSLLLAGEGEQYF	TGCGCCAGCAGCTTGCTTCTAGCGGGAGAGGGCGAGCAGTACTTC
TRBV28	TRBJ2-6	once	TRBD1	CASSLEGQAFSGANVLTF	TGTGCCAGCAGTTTAGAGGGACAGGCATTCTCTGGGGCCAACGTCCTGACTTTC
TRBV18	TRBJ1-1	.	.	CASSLNRESEAFF	TGTGCCAGCTCACTTAACAGGGAATCTGAAGCTTTCTTT
TRBV7-2	TRBJ1-4	.	.	CASSPTRVNEKLFF	TGTGCCAGCAGCCCGACAAGAGTTAATGAAAAACTGTTTTTT
TRBV15	TRBJ1-3	many	TRBD1	CATSNSRTGRRDTIYF	TGTGCCACCAGCAATTCCAGGACAGGGAGAAGAGACACCATATATTTT
TRBV19	TRBJ1-6	.	.	CASSDYMQNGSPLHF	TGTGCCAGTAGTGACTACATGCAGAATGGTTCACCCCTCCACTTT
TRBV4-1	TRBJ2-3	.	.	CASSQVNLVSTDTQYF	TGCGCCAGCAGCCAAGTAAACTTAGTAAGCACAGATACGCAGTATTTT
TRBV5-4	TRBJ2-1	.	TRBD1	CASSSYFGTGALSYNEQFF	TGTGCCAGCAGCTCCTATTTTGGGACAGGCGCACTATCCTACAATGAGCAGTTCTTC
TRBV3-1/TRBV3-2	TRBJ1-3	few	.	CASSPLGGNTIYF	TGTGCCAGCAGCCCCCTAGGAGGAAACACCATATATTTT
TRBV19	TRBJ2-1	few	TRBD1	CASSPGQGNYNEQFF	TGTGCCAGTAGTCCCGGACAGGGAAACTACAATGAGCAGTTCTTC
TRBV6-1	TRBJ1-2	once	.	CASSESGYDGYTF	TGTGCCAGTAGTGAGTCGGGTTATGATGGCTACACCTTC